This is a list of T cell receptor beta chains from one sample in a study of T-cell memory formation after mild COVID-19. Each CDR3 protein is one row after TCRdb ran MiXCR on the 5' RACE reads. The repertoire holds over 350,000 distinct CDR3 sequences, with 20% to 25% as singletons. The sample consisted of PBMCs or a T cell subset sorted from them (not recorded which). The receptor source for this set is an adult woman who had mild COVID-19 (a few samples of this study predate the infection). Cell type and time point are not known. Each CDR3 is given with its conserved first and last residue. Each record gives: V gene, D gene, clone size, J gene, CDR3 protein, CDR3 DNA. D genes are given only for firm matches. For some rows the clone size is stated as once, few or many, or as a class when expanded; others skip it.

v_gene: TRBV10-3
d_gene: TRBD2
abundance: -
j_gene: TRBJ2-1
CDR3aa: CATPGTSGTSSYNEQFF
CDR3nt: TGTGCCACCCCGGGGACTAGCGGGACAAGCTCCTACAATGAGCAGTTCTTC

v_gene: TRBV27
d_gene: -
abundance: -
j_gene: TRBJ1-5
CDR3aa: CASSLSNGYNQPQHF
CDR3nt: TGTGCCAGCAGTTTATCGAACGGATACAATCAGCCCCAGCATTTT

v_gene: TRBV12-3/TRBV12-4
d_gene: -
abundance: -
j_gene: TRBJ1-1
CDR3aa: CASSLVRRAEAFF
CDR3nt: TGTGCCAGCAGTTTGGTCCGGAGGGCTGAAGCTTTCTTT

v_gene: TRBV5-1
d_gene: -
abundance: few
j_gene: TRBJ2-7
CDR3aa: CASSSTGYSDEQYF
CDR3nt: TGCGCCAGCAGCTCTACAGGGTATAGCGACGAGCAGTACTTC

v_gene: TRBV12-3/TRBV12-4
d_gene: -
abundance: -
j_gene: TRBJ1-2
CDR3aa: CASSHREILANYGYTF
CDR3nt: TGTGCCAGCAGTCACAGGGAGATCTTAGCTAACTATGGCTACACCTTC

v_gene: TRBV6-4
d_gene: TRBD2
abundance: few
j_gene: TRBJ2-1
CDR3aa: CASSDPSAGGDNEQFF
CDR3nt: TGTGCCAGCAGTGACCCCTCAGCGGGAGGGGACAATGAGCAGTTCTTC

v_gene: TRBV5-1
d_gene: TRBD2
abundance: -
j_gene: TRBJ2-5
CDR3aa: CASTPPGLADQETQYF
CDR3nt: TGCGCCAGCACCCCGCCGGGACTAGCGGATCAAGAGACCCAGTACTTC

v_gene: TRBV29-1
d_gene: -
abundance: -
j_gene: TRBJ1-1
CDR3aa: CSVGLMNTEAFF
CDR3nt: TGCAGCGTGGGTCTGATGAACACTGAAGCTTTCTTT

v_gene: TRBV20-1
d_gene: TRBD2
abundance: -
j_gene: TRBJ2-3
CDR3aa: CSARPGLAGGRDTQYF
CDR3nt: TGCAGTGCAAGACCGGGACTAGCGGGAGGAAGGGATACGCAGTATTTT

v_gene: TRBV10-2
d_gene: -
abundance: few
j_gene: TRBJ2-3
CDR3aa: CASTALFGGQRTDTQYF
CDR3nt: TGCGCCAGCACCGCTCTTTTTGGGGGGCAACGGACAGATACGCAGTATTTT

v_gene: TRBV29-1
d_gene: -
abundance: -
j_gene: TRBJ1-2
CDR3aa: CSVVQGEHGYTF
CDR3nt: TGCAGCGTTGTTCAGGGAGAGCATGGCTACACCTTC

v_gene: TRBV28
d_gene: -
abundance: few
j_gene: TRBJ2-5
CDR3aa: CASTPSNNKWVGQETQYF
CDR3nt: TGTGCCAGCACCCCCAGTAACAACAAGTGGGTGGGCCAAGAGACCCAGTACTTC

v_gene: TRBV21-1
d_gene: -
abundance: -
j_gene: TRBJ2-2
CDR3aa: CASSKGQVDTGELFF
CDR3nt: TGTGCCAGCAGCAAAGGGCAGGTCGACACCGGGGAGCTGTTTTTT

v_gene: TRBV5-5
d_gene: -
abundance: few
j_gene: TRBJ1-2
CDR3aa: CASSHGAENYGYTF
CDR3nt: TGTGCCAGCAGCCACGGGGCAGAGAACTATGGCTACACCTTC

v_gene: TRBV7-9
d_gene: -
abundance: -
j_gene: TRBJ1-2
CDR3aa: CASSLAPVNSYGYTF
CDR3nt: TGTGCCAGCAGCTTAGCGCCGGTCAATAGCTATGGCTACACCTTC

v_gene: TRBV6-5
d_gene: TRBD1
abundance: few
j_gene: TRBJ1-2
CDR3aa: CASRGTGVNYGYTF
CDR3nt: TGTGCCAGCAGGGGGACAGGGGTTAACTATGGCTACACCTTC

v_gene: TRBV7-6
d_gene: -
abundance: -
j_gene: TRBJ2-7
CDR3aa: CASSLESGLSYEQYF
CDR3nt: TGTGCCAGCAGCTTAGAATCGGGACTCTCCTACGAGCAGTACTTC

v_gene: TRBV5-1
d_gene: TRBD1
abundance: -
j_gene: TRBJ1-6
CDR3aa: CASSLDRPNSPLHF
CDR3nt: TGCGCCAGCAGCCTGGACAGGCCAAATTCACCCCTCCACTTT

v_gene: TRBV2
d_gene: -
abundance: -
j_gene: TRBJ2-3
CDR3aa: CASKGPGNTQYF
CDR3nt: TGTGCCAGCAAGGGGCCTGGGAATACGCAGTATTTT

v_gene: TRBV27
d_gene: TRBD2
abundance: -
j_gene: TRBJ2-3
CDR3aa: CASSSSGGGLGDTQYF
CDR3nt: TGTGCCAGCAGTTCTAGCGGGGGGGGCCTTGGAGATACGCAGTATTTT

v_gene: TRBV5-1
d_gene: TRBD2
abundance: few
j_gene: TRBJ2-7
CDR3aa: CASSKGTSGAYEQYF
CDR3nt: TGCGCCAGCAGCAAGGGGACTAGCGGAGCCTACGAGCAGTACTTC

v_gene: TRBV29-1
d_gene: TRBD1
abundance: -
j_gene: TRBJ1-1
CDR3aa: CSVGTVMNTEAFF
CDR3nt: TGCAGCGTCGGGACAGTCATGAACACTGAAGCTTTCTTT

v_gene: TRBV4-1
d_gene: -
abundance: few
j_gene: TRBJ2-7
CDR3aa: CASSLPGPGEQYF
CDR3nt: TGCGCCAGCAGCCTACCGGGGCCGGGGGAGCAGTACTTC

v_gene: TRBV7-7
d_gene: TRBD1
abundance: few
j_gene: TRBJ2-7
CDR3aa: CASSYDRAGEQYF
CDR3nt: TGTGCTAGCAGCTACGACAGGGCAGGCGAGCAGTACTTC

v_gene: TRBV11-3
d_gene: -
abundance: -
j_gene: TRBJ2-5
CDR3aa: CASSLRGQQETQYF
CDR3nt: TGTGCCAGCAGCCTGCGGGGACAACAAGAGACCCAGTACTTC

v_gene: TRBV4-1
d_gene: -
abundance: few
j_gene: TRBJ2-1
CDR3aa: CASSQEGNEQFF
CDR3nt: TGCGCCAGCAGCCAAGAAGGGAATGAGCAGTTCTTC

v_gene: TRBV5-1
d_gene: -
abundance: many
j_gene: TRBJ2-5
CDR3aa: CASSLAGNQETQYF
CDR3nt: TGCGCCAGCAGCTTGGCAGGGAACCAAGAGACCCAGTACTTC

v_gene: TRBV11-2
d_gene: -
abundance: -
j_gene: TRBJ2-2
CDR3aa: CASSLSPGPPNTGELFF
CDR3nt: TGTGCCAGCAGCTTGTCACCGGGACCGCCGAACACCGGGGAGCTGTTTTTT

v_gene: TRBV20-1
d_gene: TRBD2
abundance: -
j_gene: TRBJ2-3
CDR3aa: CSAREAGDLGSADTQYF
CDR3nt: TGCAGTGCTAGAGAAGCGGGGGACCTAGGTTCCGCAGATACGCAGTATTTT

v_gene: TRBV3-1
d_gene: -
abundance: few
j_gene: TRBJ2-1
CDR3aa: CASSQVVGENYNEQFF
CDR3nt: TGTGCCAGCAGCCAAGTTGTCGGGGAAAACTACAATGAGCAGTTCTTC

v_gene: TRBV6-5
d_gene: -
abundance: -
j_gene: TRBJ1-4
CDR3aa: CASKPGTLNEKLFF
CDR3nt: TGTGCCAGCAAACCCGGGACACTCAATGAAAAACTGTTTTTT

v_gene: TRBV5-1
d_gene: -
abundance: few
j_gene: TRBJ2-1
CDR3aa: CASSAVLSYNEQFF
CDR3nt: TGCGCCAGCAGCGCGGTACTCTCCTACAATGAGCAGTTCTTC

v_gene: TRBV2
d_gene: TRBD1
abundance: few
j_gene: TRBJ2-7
CDR3aa: CASSEGQGVSYEQYF
CDR3nt: TGTGCCAGCAGTGAGGGACAGGGGGTCTCCTACGAGCAGTACTTC

v_gene: TRBV12-5
d_gene: -
abundance: few
j_gene: TRBJ1-5
CDR3aa: CASGSTLAQPQHF
CDR3nt: TGTGCTAGTGGTTCCACCTTGGCTCAGCCCCAGCATTTT

v_gene: TRBV6-5
d_gene: -
abundance: once
j_gene: TRBJ2-1
CDR3aa: CASSKGKSYNEQFF
CDR3nt: TGTGCCAGTAGTAAAGGGAAGTCCTACAATGAGCAGTTCTTC

v_gene: TRBV6-2/TRBV6-3
d_gene: -
abundance: few
j_gene: TRBJ2-5
CDR3aa: CASSPLATQRETQYF
CDR3nt: TGTGCCAGCAGTCCGCTAGCGACCCAAAGGGAGACCCAGTACTTC

v_gene: TRBV6-2/TRBV6-3
d_gene: -
abundance: -
j_gene: TRBJ2-7
CDR3aa: CASVRQALSYEQYF
CDR3nt: TGTGCCAGCGTCAGACAGGCCTTATCCTACGAGCAGTACTTC

v_gene: TRBV7-2
d_gene: -
abundance: -
j_gene: TRBJ1-1
CDR3aa: CASRRTDEAFF
CDR3nt: TGTGCCAGCAGAAGGACAGATGAAGCTTTCTTT

v_gene: TRBV27
d_gene: TRBD2
abundance: few
j_gene: TRBJ2-2
CDR3aa: CASSSTSGRPNTGELFF
CDR3nt: TGTGCCAGCAGTTCGACTAGCGGGAGACCAAACACCGGGGAGCTGTTTTTT

v_gene: TRBV6-5
d_gene: -
abundance: -
j_gene: TRBJ1-1
CDR3aa: CASSSYRPGYTEAFF
CDR3nt: TGTGCCAGCAGTTCCTATAGGCCAGGCTACACTGAAGCTTTCTTT

v_gene: TRBV4-2
d_gene: TRBD1
abundance: -
j_gene: TRBJ1-3
CDR3aa: CASSQVTGGSLSGNTIYF
CDR3nt: TGTGCCAGCAGCCAAGTCACAGGGGGCTCTCTCTCTGGAAACACCATATATTTT